This T cell receptor beta chain was captured in a study of blood T cell repertoires in COVID-19. Study at large: COVID-19 samples, acute and convalescent, were from the United States, Italy and Spain. Sample material is recorded as cDNA or gDNA derived from T cells, B-cell-depleted T cells, or PBMCs.

Original processing methods: From reference gene primer amplification, estimates of nucleated cell counts were derived. This table comes from immunoSEQ multiplex PCR, and its TCRdb copy is limited to in-frame clones, with some not included. That table furnishes V, J and clone size, whereas the DNA furnished D and trimming. The sample contains approximately 180,000 clones, about 83% of which appear only once. J lost 10 bases, V lost 1 base, and 5 bases had no gene match. The V gene's germline CDR1 is SGHTA and CDR2 FQGNSA. CDR3 length equals 14 residues. Seattle participants joined during active infection and were tracked over time.

The source material was peripheral blood. The clonotype comes from a woman in her sixties or seventies with COVID-19, enrolled during active disease. The V call is TRBV7-2, the J call TRBJ1-4; 8 bases line up with TRBD1. CDR3: CASSLDRGLAKLFF. Here the CDR3 DNA reads TGTGCCAGCAGCTTAGACAGGGGGTTGGCAAAACTGTTTTTT. The entire variable domain, with the rest obtained from reference TRBV7-2 and TRBJ1-4, is as follows: GAGVSQSPSNKVTEKGKDVELRCDPISGHTALYWYRQSLGQGLEFLIYFQGNSAPDKSGLPSDRFSAERTGGSVSTLTIQRTQQEDSAVYLCASSLDRGLAKLFFGSGTQLSVL.